Listed below are T cell receptor beta chains from one sample, sequenced in a study of blood T cell repertoires in COVID-19. The data were produced by immunoSEQ multiplex PCR, yet TCRdb's version contains in-frame clones alone and is incomplete. Among some 340,000 clones, roughly nine tenths were seen once, and the ten largest hold roughly 3.9%. Material: PBMCs or T cells enriched from blood (not recorded which). The receptor set was obtained from a woman aged 25 to 39 who had been exposed to COVID-19. CDR3s include the opening cysteine and the closing phenylalanine or tryptophan.

v_call cdr3_aa
TRBV10-3 CATLGQGAGGELFF
TRBV7-8 CASSRTGANEKLFF
TRBV7-6 CASSPRDRGAYEQYF
TRBV11-2 CASSWGSANEQFF
TRBV20-1 CSASSTVDYGYTF
TRBV5-1 CASSLYSINYGYTF
TRBV7-8 CASSSRVEQYF
TRBV7-9 CASSLVLAWETQYF
TRBV30 CAWSVVSGAYEQYF
TRBV5-4 CASSLRDRGHYGYTF
TRBV5-1 CASSPYGGNSPLHF
TRBV5-1 CASSMGGSEAFF
TRBV5-5 CASSLLPTGGFGNEQYF
TRBV7-9 CASGTGSLYGYTF
TRBV25-1 CASRDTGTSNKETQYF
TRBV4-3 CASSRRGTGGAVNEQFF
TRBV19 CASSIWGQGNTEAFF
TRBV7-9 CASSLQGGNTEAFF
TRBV6-5 CASSTYPTGNTEAFF
TRBV19 CASSTIAGAYEQYF
TRBV29-1 CSVEWGGLNTEAFF
TRBV11-3 CASSRETGNTIYF
TRBV24-1 CATSDTRQGKKQYF
TRBV7-2 CASSEDRGNEQYF
TRBV6-5 CASIMGVTYEQYF
TRBV11-2 CASSLDGLVYFGDTQYF
TRBV19 CASSDLGGGRYEQYF
TRBV7-8 CASSLARGVRGYTF
TRBV2 CASSEEQRRAKNIQYF
TRBV2 CASSVGGATDTQYF
TRBV27 CASPNGTCQPQHF
TRBV7-8 CASSLTTENNSPLHF
TRBV11-2 CASSHTYRTEAFF
TRBV28 CASSLGTGGVETQYF
TRBV6-6 CASSYGTEFNQPQHF
TRBV19 CASTLGQGPSQGYTF
TRBV5-4 CASSFGGMGTEAFF
TRBV7-8 CASSLGGQGFFYEQYF
TRBV27 CASSPSAGTGELFF
TRBV9 CASSVGEGSGNTIYF
TRBV6-2/TRBV6-3 CASSQGAGYTF
TRBV18 CASSPGPESYSYEQYF
TRBV6-6 CASSRSGTANSGNTIYF
TRBV11-2 CASSLDHPGNGYTF
TRBV4-1 CASSQEAGQGISETQYF
TRBV11-2 CASSLGGRDGYTF
TRBV4-3 CASSTDSANTGELFF
TRBV18 CASSPGEVPYETQYF
TRBV19 CASTLSGGAYNEQFF
TRBV28 CAAGTSGAPPYEQYF
TRBV5-1 CASSFALAASTDTQYF
TRBV7-9 CASSFGAHARGEQYF
TRBV27 CASSWYESSYNEQFF
TRBV3-1/TRBV3-2 CASSQPSGETQYF
TRBV5-1 CASSLEGIIYEQYF
TRBV19 CASRFSTGFNQPQHF
TRBV5-5 CASSAPQVSRTDTQYF